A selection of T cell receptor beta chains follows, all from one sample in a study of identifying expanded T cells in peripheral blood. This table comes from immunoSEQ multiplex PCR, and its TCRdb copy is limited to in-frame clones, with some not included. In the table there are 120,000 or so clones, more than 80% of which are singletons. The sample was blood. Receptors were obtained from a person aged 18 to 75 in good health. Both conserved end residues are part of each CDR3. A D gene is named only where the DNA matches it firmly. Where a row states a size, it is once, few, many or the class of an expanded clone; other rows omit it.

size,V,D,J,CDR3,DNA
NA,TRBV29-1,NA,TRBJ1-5,CSVGWGTNQPQHF,TGCAGCGTTGGGTGGGGAACGAATCAGCCCCAGCATTTT
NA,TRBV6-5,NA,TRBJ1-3,CASRRVAGNTIYF,TGTGCCAGCAGGAGGGTGGCTGGAAACACCATATATTTT
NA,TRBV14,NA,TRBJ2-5,CASSVPGSGETQYF,TGTGCCAGCAGCGTACCGGGGTCGGGGGAGACCCAGTACTTC
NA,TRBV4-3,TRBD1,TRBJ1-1,CASSKQGTNIEAFF,TGCGCCAGCTCGAAACAGGGGACGAACATTGAAGCTTTCTTT
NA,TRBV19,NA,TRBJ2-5,CATKQEVAETQYF,TGTGCCACGAAACAGGAGGTGGCGGAGACCCAGTACTTC
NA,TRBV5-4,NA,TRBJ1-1,CASLPMASTTGQKAFF,TGTGCCAGCCTTCCGATGGCGTCAACAACAGGGCAGAAAGCTTTCTTT
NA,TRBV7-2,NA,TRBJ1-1,CASSLRWGGTEAFF,TGTGCCAGCAGCTTAAGGTGGGGTGGCACTGAAGCTTTCTTT
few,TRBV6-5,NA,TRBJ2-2,CASSFGGLGTGELFF,TGTGCCAGCAGTTTCGGAGGATTAGGCACCGGGGAGCTGTTTTTT
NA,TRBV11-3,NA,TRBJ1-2,CASSFNGDYGYTF,TGTGCCAGCAGCTTCAATGGAGACTATGGCTACACCTTC
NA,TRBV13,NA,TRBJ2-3,CASSYRRDTQYF,TGTGCCAGCAGCTACCGTCGGGATACGCAGTATTTT
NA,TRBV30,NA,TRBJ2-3,CAWVSPGTDTQYF,TGTGCCTGGGTCAGCCCTGGGACAGATACGCAGTATTTT
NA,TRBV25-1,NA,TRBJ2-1,CASSASYEQFF,TGTGCCAGCAGTGCTTCGTACGAGCAGTTCTTC
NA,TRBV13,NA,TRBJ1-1,CASSPPGRLEAFF,TGTGCCAGCAGCCCCCCGGGGAGATTAGAAGCTTTCTTT
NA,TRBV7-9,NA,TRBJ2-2,CASSPGGGELFF,TGTGCCAGCAGCCCCGGAGGCGGGGAGCTGTTTTTT
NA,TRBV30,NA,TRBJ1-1,CAWKWMDTTEAFF,TGTGCCTGGAAGTGGATGGATACCACTGAAGCTTTCTTT
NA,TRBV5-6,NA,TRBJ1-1,CASSPPPRGLNTEAFF,TGTGCCAGCAGCCCTCCCCCACGGGGGTTAAACACTGAAGCTTTCTTT
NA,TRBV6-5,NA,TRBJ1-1,CASSYSIGLLNTEAFF,TGTGCCAGCAGTTACTCGATCGGACTGCTGAACACTGAAGCTTTCTTT
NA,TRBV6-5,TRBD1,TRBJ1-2,CASSYSQGANYGYTF,TGTGCCAGCAGTTACTCTCAGGGGGCGAACTATGGCTACACCTTC
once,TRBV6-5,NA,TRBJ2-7,CASSYSRFYYEQYF,TGTGCCAGCAGTTACTCGAGGTTTTACTACGAGCAGTACTTC
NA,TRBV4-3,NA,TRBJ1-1,CASSQAHSNQAFF,TGCGCCAGCAGCCAAGCACACAGTAATCAAGCTTTCTTT
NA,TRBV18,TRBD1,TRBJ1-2,CASSPSTGVVGYTF,TGTGCCAGCTCACCCTCAACAGGGGTGGTTGGCTACACCTTC
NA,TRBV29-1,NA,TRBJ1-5,CSVGNQPQHF,TGCAGCGTTGGCAATCAGCCCCAGCATTTT
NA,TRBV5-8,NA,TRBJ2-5,CASRPSPHRDRAETQYF,TGTGCCAGCAGACCCTCGCCACACAGAGACCGGGCAGAGACCCAGTACTTC
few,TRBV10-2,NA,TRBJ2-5,CASSELTGEETQYF,TGCGCCAGCAGTGAGTTAACTGGTGAGGAGACCCAGTACTTC
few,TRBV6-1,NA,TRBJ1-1,CASSSGRRHTEAFF,TGTGCCAGCAGCTCGGGACGGCGGCACACTGAAGCTTTCTTT
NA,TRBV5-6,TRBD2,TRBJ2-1,CASSLAGGPISYNEQFF,TGTGCCAGCAGTTTAGCGGGGGGCCCCATCTCCTACAATGAGCAGTTCTTC
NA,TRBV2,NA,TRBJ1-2,CASKKETSSTEGYTF,TGTGCCAGCAAAAAGGAGACTTCCTCTACTGAAGGCTACACCTTC
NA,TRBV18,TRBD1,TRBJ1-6,CASSRDRANSPLHF,TGTGCCAGCTCACGGGACAGGGCGAATTCACCCCTCCACTTT
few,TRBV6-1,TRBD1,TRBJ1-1,CASRPGTGAAFF,TGTGCCAGCAGGCCAGGGACAGGTGCAGCTTTCTTT
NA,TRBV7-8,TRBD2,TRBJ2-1,CASSPRLAGGPNEQFF,TGTGCCAGCAGCCCGAGACTAGCGGGGGGACCTAATGAGCAGTTCTTC
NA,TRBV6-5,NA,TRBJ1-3,CASSRGNAGNTIYF,TGTGCCAGCAGTAGGGGTAACGCAGGAAACACCATATATTTT
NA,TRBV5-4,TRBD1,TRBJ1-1,CASSDWTGGGNTEAFF,TGTGCCAGCAGCGACTGGACAGGGGGCGGGAACACTGAAGCTTTCTTT
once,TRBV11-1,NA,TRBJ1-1,CASSLKRTSTEAFF,TGTGCCAGCAGCTTAAAACGGACGAGCACTGAAGCTTTCTTT
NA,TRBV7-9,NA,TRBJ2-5,CASSFGLNQETQYF,TGTGCCAGCAGCTTCGGACTAAACCAAGAGACCCAGTACTTC
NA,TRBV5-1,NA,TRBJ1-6,CASSLMDSPLHF,TGCGCCAGCAGCCTAATGGATTCACCCCTCCACTTT
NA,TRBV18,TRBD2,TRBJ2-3,CASSPSTSGGRDTQYF,TGTGCCAGCTCACCATCGACTAGCGGGGGGAGAGATACGCAGTATTTT
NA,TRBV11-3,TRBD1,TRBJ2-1,CASSLEQGAYNEQFF,TGTGCCAGCAGCTTAGAGCAGGGGGCGTACAATGAGCAGTTCTTC
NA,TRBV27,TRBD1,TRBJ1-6,CASSPGTGTGRSPLHF,TGTGCCAGCAGTCCAGGGACCGGGACAGGGCGTTCACCCCTCCACTTT
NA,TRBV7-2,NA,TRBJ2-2,CASTTSDTYTGELFF,TGTGCCAGCACCACATCGGACACTTACACCGGGGAGCTGTTTTTT
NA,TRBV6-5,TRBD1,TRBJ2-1,CASSYSGQEFF,TGTGCCAGCAGTTATTCCGGACAGGAGTTCTTC
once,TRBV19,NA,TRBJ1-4,CASSIDSNEKLFF,TGTGCCAGTAGTATAGACAGCAATGAAAAACTGTTTTTT
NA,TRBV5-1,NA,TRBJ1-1,CASTQDGTMNTEAFF,TGCGCCAGCACCCAGGACGGGACTATGAACACTGAAGCTTTCTTT
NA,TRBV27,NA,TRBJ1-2,CASSLWGRDSGGYTF,TGTGCCAGCAGTTTATGGGGGAGGGACTCGGGCGGCTACACCTTC
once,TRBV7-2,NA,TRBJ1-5,CASSLSRGDPQHF,TGTGCCAGCAGCTTAAGCAGGGGCGATCCCCAGCATTTT
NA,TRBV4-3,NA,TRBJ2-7,CASSQETSYEQYF,TGCGCCAGCAGCCAAGAGACGTCCTACGAGCAGTACTTC
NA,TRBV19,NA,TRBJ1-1,CASRINMNTEAFF,TGTGCCAGTAGGATAAACATGAACACTGAAGCTTTCTTT
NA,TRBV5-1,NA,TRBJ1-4,CASSLVQTRTKKLFF,TGCGCCAGCAGCTTGGTGCAGACAAGGACCAAAAAACTGTTTTTT
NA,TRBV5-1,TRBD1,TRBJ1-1,CASGTGARPEAFF,TGCGCCAGCGGGACAGGGGCTAGGCCTGAAGCTTTCTTT
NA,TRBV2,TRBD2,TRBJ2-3,CAGLLAGTVDTQYF,TGTGCCGGCCTACTAGCGGGGACCGTGGATACGCAGTATTTT
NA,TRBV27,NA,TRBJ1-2,CASSPGTRYYGYTF,TGTGCCAGCAGCCCAGGGACACGGTACTATGGCTACACCTTC
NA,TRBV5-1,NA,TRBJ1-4,CASSLKAGQQWGEKLFF,TGCGCCAGCAGCTTGAAGGCGGGCCAGCAATGGGGTGAAAAACTGTTTTTT
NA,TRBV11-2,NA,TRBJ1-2,CASSPDINYGYTF,TGTGCCAGCAGCCCGGACATAAACTATGGCTACACCTTC
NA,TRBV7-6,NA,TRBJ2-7,CASSLGPSTYEQYF,TGTGCCAGCAGCCTTGGACCCAGTACCTACGAGCAGTACTTC
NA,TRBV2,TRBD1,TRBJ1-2,CASSERGTGPYTF,TGTGCCAGCAGTGAAAGGGGGACAGGCCCCTACACCTTC
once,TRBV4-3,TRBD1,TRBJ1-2,CASSQDSFQGAANYGYTF,TGCGCCAGCAGCCAAGACTCTTTCCAGGGGGCGGCGAACTATGGCTACACCTTC
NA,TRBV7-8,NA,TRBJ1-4,CASSFLGEEGKLFF,TGTGCCAGCAGCTTCTTGGGGGAAGAAGGAAAACTGTTTTTT
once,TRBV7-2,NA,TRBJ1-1,CASSWRGAEAFF,TGTGCCAGCAGCTGGAGAGGCGCTGAAGCTTTCTTT
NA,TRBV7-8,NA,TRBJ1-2,CASSRGMAESNYGYTF,TGTGCCAGCAGTCGAGGAATGGCGGAATCTAACTATGGCTACACCTTC
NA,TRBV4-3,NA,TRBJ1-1,CASSQDWALNTEAFF,TGCGCCAGCAGCCAAGATTGGGCCTTGAACACTGAAGCTTTCTTT